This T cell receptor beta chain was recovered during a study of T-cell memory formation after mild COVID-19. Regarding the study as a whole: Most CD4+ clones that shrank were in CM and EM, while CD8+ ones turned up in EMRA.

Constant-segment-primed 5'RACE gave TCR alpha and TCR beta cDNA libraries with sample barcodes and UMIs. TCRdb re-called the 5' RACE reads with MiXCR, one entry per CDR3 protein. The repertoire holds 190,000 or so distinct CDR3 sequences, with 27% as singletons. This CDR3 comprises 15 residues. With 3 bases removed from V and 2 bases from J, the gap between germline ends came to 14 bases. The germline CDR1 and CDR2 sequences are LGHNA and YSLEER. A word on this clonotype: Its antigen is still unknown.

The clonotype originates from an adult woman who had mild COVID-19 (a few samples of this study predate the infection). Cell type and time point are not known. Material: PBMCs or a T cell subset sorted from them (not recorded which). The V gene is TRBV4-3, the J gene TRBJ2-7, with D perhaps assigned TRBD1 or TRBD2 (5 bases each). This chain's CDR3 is CASSQIRGFAYEQYF. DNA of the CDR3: TGCGCCAGCAGCCAGATACGGGGCTTTGCCTACGAGCAGTACTTC.